The next 23 T cell receptor beta chains were all read from a single sample in a study of blood T cell repertoires in COVID-19. TCRdb keeps only in-frame clones here, not all; method: immunoSEQ multiplex PCR. This table holds more than 85,000 clones, approximately 85% found once. The sample was peripheral blood. The origin of the receptors is a human donor in a cohort sampled during active COVID-19.

This chain joins TRBV7-2 and TRBJ2-5, with 7 nucleotides matching TRBD1. The CDR3 loop spans 13 amino acids. J lost 1 base, V lost 5 bases, and 1 base had no gene match. Germline CDR1 reads SGHTA; CDR2 reads FQGNSA. CDR3 coding DNA: TGTGCCAGCAGCCGGGACAGCCAAGAGACCCAGTACTTC. Translation gives CASSRDSQETQYF.

The V and J genes are TRBV5-6 and TRBJ2-7, with D perhaps matching TRBD1 (5 bases). Germline CDR1 is SGHDT and CDR2 is YYEEEE. V was clipped by 2 bases and J by 2 bases, with 11 bases between them. The CDR3 runs 14 residues. Here the CDR3 reads CASSFQGITYEQYF. The DNA for the CDR3 is TGTGCCAGCAGCTTTCAGGGAATCACCTACGAGCAGTACTTC.

This clone turned up a few times. V is TRBV7-9 and J is TRBJ1-5, with 12 bases identical to TRBD1. The CDR3 consists of 16 residues. The germline gives CDR1 SEHNR, CDR2 FQNEAQ (reference sequence). V was pared by 5 bases and J by 5 bases, with 7 bases of the junction left unmatched. The CDR3 region is CASSPGDRGLDQPQHF. Written as DNA, the CDR3 is TGTGCCAGCAGCCCCGGGGACAGGGGGCTGGATCAGCCCCAGCATTTT.

The rearrangement joins TRBV7-2 to TRBJ2-7; 10 bases agree with TRBD2. The ends lost 1 base at V and 2 bases at J; junction bases unmatched: 8. The CDR3 runs to 17 residues. The germline CDR1 and CDR2 sequences are SGHTA and FQGNSA. Written as DNA, the CDR3 is TGTGCCAGCAGCTTAGAAACTAGCGGGATTTGGGCCTACGAGCAGTACTTC. Its translation: CASSLETSGIWAYEQYF.

The genes are TRBV7-3 and TRBJ2-5, with 7 positions matching TRBD1. The CDR3 runs 15 residues. Germline loops: CDR1 SGHTA, CDR2 FQGTGA. Losses at the gene ends were 5 bases for V and 1 base for J; bases not matched to a gene: 7. The CDR3 DNA reads as TGTGCCAGCAGCACCCACGGACAGGTCCAAGAGACCCAGTACTTC. Translation gives CASSTHGQVQETQYF.

The genes are TRBV7-8 and TRBJ1-5, with D possibly TRBD1 on 5 matching bases. The CDR3 loop spans 13 amino acids. The ends were cut back, 1 base at V and 5 bases at J, with 6 bases in the middle. Per germline, CDR1 SGHVS and CDR2 FQNEAQ. In DNA, the CDR3 is TGTGCCAGCAGCTTAGGGGGGGATCAGCCCCAGCATTTT. Amino acids: CASSLGGDQPQHF. The variable domain in full, with the rest retrieved from reference TRBV7-8 and TRBJ1-5, is GAGVSQSPRYKVAKRGQDVALRCDPISGHVSLFWYQQALGQGPEFLTYFQNEAQLDKSGLPSDRFFAERPEGSVSTLKIQRTQQEDSAVYLCASSLGGDQPQHFGDGTRLSIL.

The chain links TRBV2 to TRBJ1-5, with TRBD1 identical over 7 bases. CDR1 and CDR2 (germline): SNHLY, FYNNEI. This CDR3 has 18 residues. After removal of 5 bases from V and 1 base from J, the junction contained 14 bases not matched to a gene. The CDR3 region is CASSSRDSGFASNQPQHF. Written as DNA, the CDR3 is TGTGCCAGCAGTAGCCGGGACAGTGGTTTCGCGAGCAATCAGCCCCAGCATTTT.

The chain has TRBV2 and TRBJ1-1, with 9 positions matching TRBD1. The germline gives CDR1 SNHLY, CDR2 FYNNEI. The CDR3 is 12 amino acids. V shed 9 bases and J 5 bases; nucleotides not matched to a gene: 4. The CDR3 nucleotides read TGTGCCAGTACAGGGGGCTGGACTGAAGCTTTCTTT. Its protein product is CASTGGWTEAFF.

V and J are TRBV4-3 and TRBJ2-5; tentatively, D is TRBD1 (6 bases). The CDR3 spans 13 residues. Germline lookup yields CDR1 LGHNA and CDR2 YSLEER. V was shortened by 4 bases and J by 5 bases, with 11 bases between the two germline ends. CDR3 in amino acids: CASSPQGFETQYF. The CDR3 DNA follows: TGCGCCAGCAGCCCACAGGGCTTCGAGACCCAGTACTTC.

The genes are TRBV7-6 and TRBJ2-7, with TRBD2 matching over 8 bases. This CDR3 region has 12 residues. The trim removed 10 bases at V and 6 bases at J, leaving 8 bases unmatched. Germline V gene sequence: CDR1 SGHVS, CDR2 FNYEAQ. The CDR3, as DNA: TGTGCCACGGGAGGGATAGGAGGCGAGCAGTACTTC. This encodes CATGGIGGEQYF.

The chain recombines TRBV9 with TRBJ2-1; 8 bases align to TRBD2. Unmatched junction bases numbered 2, after V lost 0 bases and J lost 6 bases. CDR1 and CDR2 from the germline V gene are SGDLS and YYNGEE. This CDR3 is built from 14 residues. The CDR3 region has the DNA TGTGCCAGCAGCGTAGGTGGGACTAGCAATGAGCAGTTCTTC. Its translation: CASSVGGTSNEQFF. The variable domain in full, with the rest retrieved from reference TRBV9 and TRBJ2-1, is DSGVTQTPKHLITATGQRVTLRCSPRSGDLSVYWYQQSLDQGLQFLIQYYNGEERAKGNILERFSAQQFPDLHSELNLSSLELGDSALYFCASSVGGTSNEQFFGPGTRLTVL.

The V gene is TRBV7-9, the J gene TRBJ2-7; D is possibly TRBD1 (6 bases). Trimming cost V 5 bases and J 5 bases, with 22 bases left between them. Per germline, CDR1 SEHNR and CDR2 FQNEAQ (reference sequence). The CDR3 loop spans 16 amino acids. CDR3 nucleotide sequence: TGTGCCAGCAGCCCCCCCTGGGCAGGGACAACCCACGAGCAGTACTTC. Amino acid sequence: CASSPPWAGTTHEQYF.

The chain couples TRBV4-3 to TRBJ2-1; 9 nucleotides align to TRBD2. This CDR3 region has 17 residues. The junction had 7 bases not matched to a gene; V was cut back by 0 bases and J by 4 bases. Looked up from germline, CDR1 is LGHNA and CDR2 is YSLEER. DNA for the CDR3: TGCGCCAGCAGCCAAGATTTGTCGGGACTAGCTTACAATGAGCAGTTCTTC. Protein product: CASSQDLSGLAYNEQFF.

The chain is built from TRBV27 and TRBJ2-3, with 8 bases fitting TRBD1. The CDR3 covers 14 residues. Losses at the gene ends were 6 bases for V and 4 bases for J; bases not matched to a gene: 6. Germline-derived CDR1 and CDR2 are MNHEY and SMNVEV (reference sequence). The CDR3 DNA reads as TGTGCCAGCAGGACCCTGACAGGGGCAGATACGCAGTATTTT. It yields the protein CASRTLTGADTQYF.

This clone was seen a single time. The gene calls are TRBV6-2 or TRBV6-3 and TRBJ2-5; TRBD2 aligns across 14 bases. Trimming cost V 2 bases and J 0 bases; bases outside gene matches: 5. Per germline, CDR1 MNHEY and CDR2 SVGEGT. This CDR3 spans 18 amino acids. The CDR3 DNA sequence: TGTGCCAGCAGTTACGAGACTAGCGGGAGGGAGTACCAAGAGACCCAGTACTTC. Residues: CASSYETSGREYQETQYF.

This clone was observed once. J is TRBJ2-3 and V is TRBV12-3 or TRBV12-4; 9 positions match TRBD1. V shed 6 bases and J 7 bases; nucleotides not matched to a gene: 5. The CDR3 covers 13 residues. In DNA, the CDR3 is TGTGCCAGCAGAACCGGGACAGGGTATACGCAGTATTTT. This encodes CASRTGTGYTQYF.

This sequence joins TRBV6-2 or TRBV6-3 and TRBJ2-7, with 10 bases lining up with TRBD1. Losses at the gene ends were 2 bases for V and 4 bases for J; bases not matched to a gene: 5. The CDR3 is made up of 15 amino acids. CDR1 is MNHEY, CDR2 SVGEGT, per germline. CDR3: CASSYTTGGHYEQYF. For the CDR3, the DNA is TGTGCCAGCAGTTACACGACAGGGGGCCATTACGAGCAGTACTTC.

The chain employs TRBV6-5 and TRBJ1-3; weak D call: TRBD1 (5 bases). With 8 bases removed from V and 4 bases from J, the gap between germline ends came to 12 bases. The CDR3 is 13 residues long. Germline V CDR1 and CDR2: MNHEY, SVGAGI. CDR3 nucleotides: TGTGCCAGCGGCCGGGGGGGAGGAAACACCATATATTTT. As protein: CASGRGGGNTIYF.

This sequence joins TRBV5-1 and TRBJ1-3, with D possibly matching TRBD1 (6 bases). CDR1 and CDR2 (germline): SGHRS, YFSETQ. The CDR3 sequence is 15 residues long. The V gene lost 3 bases and the J gene lost 2 bases, with 12 bases spanning the gap. In DNA form, the CDR3 reads TGCGCCAGCAGCTATACGGACAGCACTGGAAACACCATATATTTT. It yields the protein CASSYTDSTGNTIYF.

The DNA for the CDR3 is TGTGCCAGCAGCGTCTTACAGGCGGGGGGGGCAGATACGCAGTATTTT. This sequence encodes CASSVLQAGGADTQYF. The J gene is TRBJ2-3, the V gene TRBV2, with 9 nucleotides matching TRBD2. V lost 6 bases to trimming and J lost 4 bases; unmatched junction nucleotides: 11. This CDR3 is 16 amino acids long. CDR1 is SNHLY, CDR2 FYNNEI, per germline.

The rearrangement joins TRBV9 to TRBJ1-1; possible D gene TRBD1, 6 bases. The V gene's germline CDR1 is SGDLS and CDR2 YYNGEE. V was clipped by 7 bases and J by 11 bases, with 15 bases between them. CDR3 length: 11 residues. This CDR3 is CASASRGKAFF. In DNA, the CDR3 is TGTGCCAGCGCCTCCAGGGGTAAGGCTTTCTTT.

The table lists this clone with a count of one. The chain uses TRBV6-5 and TRBJ1-4, with D unclear. CDR3 length: 14 residues. In germline, CDR1 is MNHEY, CDR2 SVGAGI. Trimming cost V 6 bases and J 1 base, with 9 bases left between them. As DNA, the CDR3 is TGTGCCAGCAGCCCGGGTATAACTAATGAAAAACTGTTTTTT. It yields the protein CASSPGITNEKLFF.

The chain employs TRBV19 and TRBJ1-5; 9 positions agree with TRBD1. The CDR3 runs 16 residues. Unmatched junction bases numbered 7, after V lost 5 bases and J lost 2 bases. Germline V lookup: CDR1 LNHDA, CDR2 SQIVND (reference sequence). The CDR3 here is CASSPSRDRGNQPQHF. DNA for the CDR3: TGTGCCAGTAGTCCGTCCCGGGACAGGGGCAATCAGCCCCAGCATTTT.